This T cell receptor (beta chain) was identified in a study of T cell changes during pregnancy in multiple sclerosis. Germline trimming cut 0 bases from V and 5 bases from J; bases unmatched to any gene: 13. This CDR3 has 18 residues. Germline V gene data show CDR1 as SGHKS and CDR2 as YYEKEE (reference sequence). Assay used: immunoSEQ multiplex PCR; TCRdb lists only in-frame clones, some missing. The data contain approximately 50,000 clones, approximately 90% of them singletons. Sequenced here: peripheral blood, sampled in the second trimester of pregnancy. The receptor comes from a female donor with multiple sclerosis, enrolled in a pregnancy study. The rearrangement links TRBV5-5 to TRBJ2-5; 10 bases map to TRBD2. CDR3 amino acids: CASSLAGAGGPITETQYF. The CDR3 region has the DNA TGTGCCAGCAGCTTGGCTGGAGCGGGGGGGCCGATTACGGAGACCCAGTACTTC.